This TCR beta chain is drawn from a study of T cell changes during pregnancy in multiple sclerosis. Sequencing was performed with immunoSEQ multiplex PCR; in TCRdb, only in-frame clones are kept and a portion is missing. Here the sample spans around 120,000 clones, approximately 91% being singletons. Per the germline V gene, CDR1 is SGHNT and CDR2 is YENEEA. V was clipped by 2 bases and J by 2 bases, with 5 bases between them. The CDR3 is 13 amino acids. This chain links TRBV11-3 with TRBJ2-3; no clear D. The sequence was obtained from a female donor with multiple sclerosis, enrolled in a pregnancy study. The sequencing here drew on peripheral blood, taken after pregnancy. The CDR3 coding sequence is TGTGCCAGCAGCTTAAGCAACACAGATACGCAGTATTTT. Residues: CASSLSNTDTQYF.